This T cell receptor beta chain derives from a study of cytomegalovirus exposure and HLA in healthy donors. Whole-study context: The 120 validation repertoires were reported in a later analysis to have been generated on the same platform as the roughly 700 first-cohort repertoires.

In the case of this clone: The antigen is not known.

Study conclusions and caveats: The study designated 150 or so TCR beta chains cytomegalovirus-associated. It was found in a later analysis that first-cohort TCR clusters tended to co-occur in the 100 to 150 validation repertoires.

The ends lost 0 bases at V and 6 bases at J; junction bases unmatched: 7. There are 16 residues in the CDR3. CDR1 and CDR2 (germline): MGHRA, YSYEKL. Sequencing used immunoSEQ multiplex PCR; TCRdb keeps in-frame clones, though not all of them. The sample lists 98,000 or so clones, roughly 88% occurring once. The specimen sequenced was PBMCs. This chain joins TRBV4-1 and TRBJ2-3; 9 bases align to TRBD2. The source of this sequence is a young woman in good health and CMV-seronegative. CDR3 DNA sequence: TGCGCCAGCAGCCAAGACGCGGCGGGGGGGCAGGATACGCAGTATTTT. It translates to CASSQDAAGGQDTQYF.